This is a list of T cell receptor beta chains from one sample in a study of blood T cell repertoires in COVID-19. Some clones are missing from TCRdb's copy, which holds only in-frame ones; the method was immunoSEQ multiplex PCR. The profile covers 350,000 to 500,000 clones, with about 88% appearing a single time and roughly 1.4% taken by the ten largest. The sample consisted of PBMCs or T cells enriched from blood (not recorded which). The receptors originated from a young woman who had been exposed to COVID-19. Both conserved end residues are part of each CDR3. A D gene is named only where the DNA matches it firmly. Size values are once, few and many counts, or a class for expanded clones, and some rows have none.

clone_size: -; j_call: TRBJ1-1; v_call: TRBV30; d_call: -; cdr3_nt: TGTGCCTGGAGTACACCGAACACTGAAGCTTTCTTT; cdr3_aa: CAWSTPNTEAFF
clone_size: -; j_call: TRBJ2-3; v_call: TRBV2; d_call: -; cdr3_nt: TGTGCCAGCAGCACATTCAGGGGGGAGTTACGCACAGATACGCAGTATTTT; cdr3_aa: CASSTFRGELRTDTQYF
clone_size: -; j_call: TRBJ2-7; v_call: TRBV18; d_call: -; cdr3_nt: TGTGCCAGCTCTCATGGACAGCTGATCGACGAGCAGTACTTC; cdr3_aa: CASSHGQLIDEQYF
clone_size: -; j_call: TRBJ2-5; v_call: TRBV18; d_call: TRBD2; cdr3_nt: TGTGCCAGCTCACCACGTTATGCTAGCGGGAGTGAGGGTAGAGAGACCCAGTACTTC; cdr3_aa: CASSPRYASGSEGRETQYF
clone_size: once; j_call: TRBJ1-2; v_call: TRBV7-8; d_call: -; cdr3_nt: TGTGCCAGCAGCCTACTGGTTGATGGCTACACCTTC; cdr3_aa: CASSLLVDGYTF
clone_size: -; j_call: TRBJ1-3; v_call: TRBV5-1; d_call: -; cdr3_nt: TGCGCCAGCAGCAAACGAGAGACAGGCTCTGGAAACACCATATATTTT; cdr3_aa: CASSKRETGSGNTIYF
clone_size: -; j_call: TRBJ2-3; v_call: TRBV7-6; d_call: TRBD2; cdr3_nt: TGTGCCAGCAGCCACTTAGCTGATAGCGGGGGGGCCCCGGATACGCAGTATTTT; cdr3_aa: CASSHLADSGGAPDTQYF
clone_size: -; j_call: TRBJ1-1; v_call: TRBV15; d_call: -; cdr3_nt: TGTGCCACCAGCATTAGCACTGAAGCTTTCTTT; cdr3_aa: CATSISTEAFF
clone_size: -; j_call: TRBJ1-2; v_call: TRBV4-1; d_call: -; cdr3_nt: TGCGCCAGCAGCCAAGTCCCAGGGCAGTATGGCTACACCTTC; cdr3_aa: CASSQVPGQYGYTF
clone_size: few; j_call: TRBJ2-2; v_call: TRBV19; d_call: TRBD2; cdr3_nt: TGTGCCAGTAGTATAGGACGCGGGAGTCTCACCGGGGAGCTGTTTTTT; cdr3_aa: CASSIGRGSLTGELFF
clone_size: -; j_call: TRBJ2-7; v_call: TRBV6-5; d_call: -; cdr3_nt: TGTGCCAGCAGTTACTCGACCAGTCCCGCGGGCGGCGAGCAGTACTTC; cdr3_aa: CASSYSTSPAGGEQYF
clone_size: -; j_call: TRBJ2-5; v_call: TRBV20-1; d_call: -; cdr3_nt: TGCAGTGCTAGATTTAGGGAGGCCCAGTACTTC; cdr3_aa: CSARFREAQYF
clone_size: -; j_call: TRBJ2-7; v_call: TRBV28; d_call: TRBD1; cdr3_nt: TGTGCCAGCAGTTTCTCCGGGACAGGGGGAAATAAGCAGTACTTC; cdr3_aa: CASSFSGTGGNKQYF
clone_size: -; j_call: TRBJ2-1; v_call: TRBV27; d_call: -; cdr3_nt: TGTGCCAGCAGGACGGTAACTGGGAGCTCCTACAATGAGCAGTTCTTC; cdr3_aa: CASRTVTGSSYNEQFF
clone_size: -; j_call: TRBJ1-1; v_call: TRBV6-2/TRBV6-3; d_call: -; cdr3_nt: TGTGCCAGCAGCAAGTTATTGGGACTGACGGCGAACACTGAAGCTTTCTTT; cdr3_aa: CASSKLLGLTANTEAFF
clone_size: -; j_call: TRBJ2-5; v_call: TRBV5-1; d_call: TRBD2; cdr3_nt: TGCGCCAGCAGGTCCACCGGGACTAGCTGGGAGACCCAGTACTTC; cdr3_aa: CASRSTGTSWETQYF
clone_size: -; j_call: TRBJ2-3; v_call: TRBV4-2; d_call: TRBD2; cdr3_nt: TGTGCCAGCAGCCAAGAAGGACTAGCCTACACAGATACGCAGTATTTT; cdr3_aa: CASSQEGLAYTDTQYF
clone_size: -; j_call: TRBJ2-3; v_call: TRBV7-3; d_call: TRBD1; cdr3_nt: TGTGCCAGCAGGCAAACAGGGGGGGATACGCAGTATTTT; cdr3_aa: CASRQTGGDTQYF
clone_size: -; j_call: TRBJ1-1; v_call: TRBV30; d_call: TRBD1; cdr3_nt: TGTGCCTGGAGTGCAGGTGGTGGATGGACAGGGGTTACTGGGGAAGCTTTCTTT; cdr3_aa: CAWSAGGGWTGVTGEAFF
clone_size: -; j_call: TRBJ2-7; v_call: TRBV7-2; d_call: -; cdr3_nt: TGTGCCAGCAGCTTAGGCGGGAATTTCAACGAGCAGTACTTC; cdr3_aa: CASSLGGNFNEQYF
clone_size: -; j_call: TRBJ2-3; v_call: TRBV11-3; d_call: -; cdr3_nt: TGTGCCAGCAGCACACGAACGGGGGACACAGATACGCAGTATTTT; cdr3_aa: CASSTRTGDTDTQYF
clone_size: -; j_call: TRBJ1-5; v_call: TRBV25-1; d_call: TRBD1; cdr3_nt: TGTGCCAGCGCGGACAGGGGGCATCAGCCCCAGCATTTT; cdr3_aa: CASADRGHQPQHF
clone_size: -; j_call: TRBJ2-7; v_call: TRBV6-5; d_call: TRBD2; cdr3_nt: TGTGCCAGCAGTTACTGGACTAGCGGGGGATACGAGCAGTACTTC; cdr3_aa: CASSYWTSGGYEQYF
clone_size: few; j_call: TRBJ1-6; v_call: TRBV9; d_call: -; cdr3_nt: TGTGCCAGCAGCGTAGGGAGCTCACCCCTCCACTTT; cdr3_aa: CASSVGSSPLHF
clone_size: once; j_call: TRBJ2-7; v_call: TRBV6-5; d_call: -; cdr3_nt: TGTGCCAGCAGTCCGACAAGGACCTACGAGCAGTACTTC; cdr3_aa: CASSPTRTYEQYF
clone_size: -; j_call: TRBJ2-5; v_call: TRBV2; d_call: -; cdr3_nt: TGTGCCAGCAGTGAAGTAAGCGGAGAGACCCAGTACTTC; cdr3_aa: CASSEVSGETQYF
clone_size: -; j_call: TRBJ2-7; v_call: TRBV29-1; d_call: -; cdr3_nt: TGCAGCGTTGAAGATCGCGAGCAGTACTTC; cdr3_aa: CSVEDREQYF
clone_size: -; j_call: TRBJ1-6; v_call: TRBV3-1/TRBV3-2; d_call: -; cdr3_nt: TGTGCCAGCAGCCAAGGTCAGGGGTTATATAATTCACCCCTCCACTTT; cdr3_aa: CASSQGQGLYNSPLHF
clone_size: many; j_call: TRBJ1-5; v_call: TRBV2; d_call: -; cdr3_nt: TGTGCCAGCAGTGCACAGGGAATCGGCAATCAGCCCCAGCATTTT; cdr3_aa: CASSAQGIGNQPQHF
clone_size: -; j_call: TRBJ2-1; v_call: TRBV7-2; d_call: TRBD2; cdr3_nt: TGTGCCAGCAGCTACACCGGGACTAGCGGGTACAATGAGCAGTTCTTC; cdr3_aa: CASSYTGTSGYNEQFF
clone_size: -; j_call: TRBJ2-7; v_call: TRBV18; d_call: -; cdr3_nt: TGTGCCAGCTCACCACGGGCGGGACTCGCATACGAGCAGTACTTC; cdr3_aa: CASSPRAGLAYEQYF
clone_size: -; j_call: TRBJ2-7; v_call: TRBV7-2; d_call: -; cdr3_nt: TGTGCCAGCAGCTTTTCGGGCTACGAGCAGTACTTC; cdr3_aa: CASSFSGYEQYF
clone_size: -; j_call: TRBJ2-1; v_call: TRBV5-4; d_call: TRBD1; cdr3_nt: TGTGCCAGCAGCTCCACCTTGGACAGGGGCAATGAGCAGTTCTTC; cdr3_aa: CASSSTLDRGNEQFF
clone_size: -; j_call: TRBJ1-4; v_call: TRBV7-6; d_call: -; cdr3_nt: TGTGCCAGCAGCTTTTGGGACATAGAGTCCGGTGAAAAACTGTTTTTT; cdr3_aa: CASSFWDIESGEKLFF
clone_size: -; j_call: TRBJ1-4; v_call: TRBV19; d_call: -; cdr3_nt: TGTGCCAGTAAACAACAGTCCGCAGGAGAAAAACTGTTTTTT; cdr3_aa: CASKQQSAGEKLFF
clone_size: -; j_call: TRBJ2-3; v_call: TRBV6-5; d_call: -; cdr3_nt: TGTGCCAGCAGTTACATGGGCAGCACAGATACGCAGTATTTT; cdr3_aa: CASSYMGSTDTQYF
clone_size: -; j_call: TRBJ1-2; v_call: TRBV28; d_call: TRBD1; cdr3_nt: TGTGCCAGCAGTTTAGGCCGACAGGGGGCTAGATATGGCTACACCTTC; cdr3_aa: CASSLGRQGARYGYTF
clone_size: -; j_call: TRBJ1-6; v_call: TRBV28; d_call: TRBD1; cdr3_nt: TGTGCCAGCAGGCTAACAGGGGAAAATTCACCCCTCCACTTT; cdr3_aa: CASRLTGENSPLHF
clone_size: -; j_call: TRBJ2-7; v_call: TRBV4-3; d_call: TRBD2; cdr3_nt: TGCGCCAGCAGCCAAGTGGGAGGGAGCTACGAGCAGTACTTC; cdr3_aa: CASSQVGGSYEQYF